This TCR beta chain was captured by sequencing in a study of control samples from healthy donors and cancer patients. Some clones are missing from TCRdb's copy, which holds only in-frame ones; the method was immunoSEQ multiplex PCR. The sample carries approximately 51,000 clones, about four fifths recorded once. This receptor was identified in a man between 65 and 85 years old in good health. The specimen sequenced was blood.

The chain's CDR3 is CASRNRNSNQPQHF. CDR3 sequence (DNA): TGTGCCAGCAGGAACAGGAATAGCAATCAGCCCCAGCATTTT. The chain recombines TRBV28 with TRBJ1-5; D is perhaps TRBD1 (5 bases). The ends were cut back, 6 bases at V and 0 bases at J, with 9 bases in the middle. CDR3 length equals 14 residues. CDR1 and CDR2 from the germline V gene are MDHEN and SYDVKM. The full variable domain, with the rest looked up from reference TRBV28 and TRBJ1-5, is DVKVTQSSRYLVKRTGEKVFLECVQDMDHENMFWYRQDPGLGLRLIYFSYDVKMKEKGDIPEGYSVSREKKERFSLILESASTNQTSMYLCASRNRNSNQPQHFGDGTRLSIL.